This TCR beta chain is from a study of blood T cells in healthy people across ages. Study outcomes and limitations: PBMCs went unsorted, and a conclusive naive versus antigen-experienced comparison was therefore prevented.

For the second PCR, which ran for roughly 6 to 12 cycles, a sample-barcoded 5' primer and a J-beta primer mix were used. With 12 random nucleotides, a template-switch adaptor tagged each individual cDNA molecule. TCRdb used MiXCR to reprocess the 5' RACE reads, holding one entry per CDR3 protein. The sample contains 1.5 million to 2 million distinct CDR3 sequences, roughly 30% of which appear only once. With respect to this clonotype: What it binds is not known.

V was clipped by 3 bases and J by 3 bases, with 9 bases between them. CDR3 length equals 14 residues. Looked up from germline, CDR1 is SGHTA and CDR2 is FQGNSA. Total RNA amounts of at least 6 micrograms were extracted per sample. The sample consisted of blood. This chain connects TRBV7-2 to TRBJ1-5; D is uncertain. This TCR was recovered from a woman aged 30 to 39 in good health. The CDR3 nucleotides are TGTGCCAGCAGCTTGGGGATTAACAATCAGCCCCAGCATTTT. Translated, it gives CASSLGINNQPQHF.